This TCR beta chain was obtained from a study of T cell responses to AZD1222 COVID-19 vaccine. Libraries were prepared by immunoSEQ multiplex PCR; TCRdb keeps only in-frame clonotypes and omits some of them. The sample lists approximately 110,000 clones; nearly 90% were seen once. As concerns this clone: Antigen unknown.

Study results and caveats: In the spike-specific TCR repertoire, nearly half reportedly target unmutated variant regions. Receipt of two AZD1222 doses was followed by a rise in Spike-specific TCR breadth and depth. There were vaccine-associated CD4 TCRs across spike, dominant at 160-218 and 743-854. Among the donors, most were white British and more were female, and clonal diversity was possibly underestimated.

From germline, CDR1 is MNHEY and CDR2 SVGAGI. There are 15 residues in the CDR3. V lost 3 bases to trimming and J lost 5 bases; unmatched junction nucleotides: 9. The input for sequencing was peripheral blood, taken 28 days after the second AZD1222 dose. The chain employs TRBV6-5 and TRBJ1-2; 7 bases agree with TRBD1. This clonotype was obtained from an adult who received the AZD1222 COVID-19 vaccine. CDR3 sequence: CASSYIGGQEYGYTF. The DNA for the CDR3 is TGTGCCAGCAGTTATATCGGCGGACAGGAATATGGCTACACCTTC.